This record looks at one T cell receptor beta chain sequence and its context. The data belong to a study of blood T cell repertoires in COVID-19. The overall study: Whether acute or convalescent, the COVID-19 samples came from the United States, Italy and Spain. T cells, B-cell-depleted T cells, or PBMCs provided the cDNA or gDNA that served as material.

As processed by the authors: Reference gene primer amplification yielded estimated nucleated cell counts. Sequenced by immunoSEQ multiplex PCR; TCRdb stores in-frame clones only, minus some. V, J and clone size are those of that table, while D and trimming were read from the DNA. Among hundreds of thousands of clones listed, about 88% were seen once. Sequencing used peripheral blood. The TCR originated in a man aged 35 to 55 with acute or convalescent COVID-19.

This chain's CDR3 is CASSPGARTPNSYNEQFF. CDR3 nucleotide sequence: TGTGCCAGCAGCCCAGGGGCAAGGACACCCAACTCCTACAATGAGCAGTTCTTC. The rearrangement links TRBV7-9 to TRBJ2-1; possible D gene TRBD1, 6 bases. Trimming removed 5 bases at V and 0 bases at J, with 20 bases between. CDR1 is SEHNR, CDR2 FQNEAQ, per germline (reference sequence). The length of the CDR3 is 18 residues.